A selection of T cell receptor beta chains follows, all from one sample in a study of cytomegalovirus exposure and HLA in healthy donors. Data came from immunoSEQ multiplex PCR; TCRdb stores just in-frame clones and leaves some out. The sample has tens of thousands of clones, 93% seen once; the top ten hold 5.8%. The sequenced material came from PBMCs. Receptors were obtained from a woman aged 18-35 years in good health and CMV-seronegative. Both conserved end residues are part of each CDR3. D genes are given only for firm matches. Only part of the rows carry a size: once, few, many, or a class if the clone is expanded.

d_gene: -; j_gene: TRBJ1-1; v_gene: TRBV10-3; abundance: -; CDR3aa: CAIQDRQNTEAFF; CDR3nt: TGTGCCATCCAAGACAGGCAGAACACTGAAGCTTTCTTT
d_gene: -; j_gene: TRBJ2-7; v_gene: TRBV2; abundance: -; CDR3aa: CASSTYEQYF; CDR3nt: TGTGCCAGCAGTACATACGAGCAGTACTTC
d_gene: -; j_gene: TRBJ1-1; v_gene: TRBV5-4; abundance: -; CDR3aa: CASSLAKGGNTEAFF; CDR3nt: TGTGCCAGCAGCTTGGCCAAGGGAGGGAACACTGAAGCTTTCTTT
d_gene: -; j_gene: TRBJ1-2; v_gene: TRBV19; abundance: -; CDR3aa: CASRLGQGWSGYTF; CDR3nt: TGTGCCAGTAGATTGGGGCAGGGATGGTCTGGCTACACCTTC
d_gene: TRBD1; j_gene: TRBJ1-5; v_gene: TRBV15; abundance: -; CDR3aa: CATRQGAPDQPQHF; CDR3nt: TGTGCCACCAGACAGGGGGCTCCAGATCAGCCCCAGCATTTT
d_gene: -; j_gene: TRBJ1-5; v_gene: TRBV7-2; abundance: once; CDR3aa: CASTNGRQILNQPQHF; CDR3nt: TGTGCCAGCACCAATGGCAGGCAGATCTTAAATCAGCCCCAGCATTTT
d_gene: -; j_gene: TRBJ1-2; v_gene: TRBV19; abundance: -; CDR3aa: CASSATQLSSYGYTF; CDR3nt: TGTGCCAGTAGTGCCACACAGCTATCGTCCTATGGCTACACCTTC
d_gene: -; j_gene: TRBJ2-3; v_gene: TRBV27; abundance: -; CDR3aa: CASSLSPEGPDTQYF; CDR3nt: TGTGCCAGCAGTTTAAGTCCTGAGGGCCCAGATACGCAGTATTTT
d_gene: TRBD2; j_gene: TRBJ2-1; v_gene: TRBV6-4; abundance: medium-sized; CDR3aa: CASSDDGTRGNNEQFF; CDR3nt: TGTGCCAGCAGTGACGATGGGACTAGGGGAAACAATGAGCAGTTCTTC
d_gene: -; j_gene: TRBJ1-2; v_gene: TRBV9; abundance: once; CDR3aa: CASSEEPARDYGYTF; CDR3nt: TGTGCCAGCAGCGAGGAGCCGGCGAGAGACTATGGCTACACCTTC
d_gene: -; j_gene: TRBJ1-5; v_gene: TRBV19; abundance: -; CDR3aa: CASSPYNQPQHF; CDR3nt: TGTGCCAGTAGTCCTTACAATCAGCCCCAGCATTTT
d_gene: TRBD2; j_gene: TRBJ2-3; v_gene: TRBV19; abundance: -; CDR3aa: CASSTLAGAGGTDTQYF; CDR3nt: TGTGCCAGTAGTACGCTAGCGGGAGCGGGTGGCACAGATACGCAGTATTTT
d_gene: TRBD1; j_gene: TRBJ1-2; v_gene: TRBV5-4; abundance: -; CDR3aa: CASTYRDRGPYGYTF; CDR3nt: TGTGCCAGCACCTATAGGGACAGGGGTCCCTATGGCTACACCTTC
d_gene: -; j_gene: TRBJ2-1; v_gene: TRBV7-9; abundance: -; CDR3aa: CASSPPGSSPLSNEQFF; CDR3nt: TGTGCCAGCAGCCCCCCGGGTTCAAGCCCGTTGTCCAATGAGCAGTTCTTC
d_gene: TRBD1; j_gene: TRBJ1-6; v_gene: TRBV5-6; abundance: -; CDR3aa: CASSIGDRGNSPLHF; CDR3nt: TGTGCCAGCAGCATAGGGGACAGGGGCAATTCACCCCTCCACTTT